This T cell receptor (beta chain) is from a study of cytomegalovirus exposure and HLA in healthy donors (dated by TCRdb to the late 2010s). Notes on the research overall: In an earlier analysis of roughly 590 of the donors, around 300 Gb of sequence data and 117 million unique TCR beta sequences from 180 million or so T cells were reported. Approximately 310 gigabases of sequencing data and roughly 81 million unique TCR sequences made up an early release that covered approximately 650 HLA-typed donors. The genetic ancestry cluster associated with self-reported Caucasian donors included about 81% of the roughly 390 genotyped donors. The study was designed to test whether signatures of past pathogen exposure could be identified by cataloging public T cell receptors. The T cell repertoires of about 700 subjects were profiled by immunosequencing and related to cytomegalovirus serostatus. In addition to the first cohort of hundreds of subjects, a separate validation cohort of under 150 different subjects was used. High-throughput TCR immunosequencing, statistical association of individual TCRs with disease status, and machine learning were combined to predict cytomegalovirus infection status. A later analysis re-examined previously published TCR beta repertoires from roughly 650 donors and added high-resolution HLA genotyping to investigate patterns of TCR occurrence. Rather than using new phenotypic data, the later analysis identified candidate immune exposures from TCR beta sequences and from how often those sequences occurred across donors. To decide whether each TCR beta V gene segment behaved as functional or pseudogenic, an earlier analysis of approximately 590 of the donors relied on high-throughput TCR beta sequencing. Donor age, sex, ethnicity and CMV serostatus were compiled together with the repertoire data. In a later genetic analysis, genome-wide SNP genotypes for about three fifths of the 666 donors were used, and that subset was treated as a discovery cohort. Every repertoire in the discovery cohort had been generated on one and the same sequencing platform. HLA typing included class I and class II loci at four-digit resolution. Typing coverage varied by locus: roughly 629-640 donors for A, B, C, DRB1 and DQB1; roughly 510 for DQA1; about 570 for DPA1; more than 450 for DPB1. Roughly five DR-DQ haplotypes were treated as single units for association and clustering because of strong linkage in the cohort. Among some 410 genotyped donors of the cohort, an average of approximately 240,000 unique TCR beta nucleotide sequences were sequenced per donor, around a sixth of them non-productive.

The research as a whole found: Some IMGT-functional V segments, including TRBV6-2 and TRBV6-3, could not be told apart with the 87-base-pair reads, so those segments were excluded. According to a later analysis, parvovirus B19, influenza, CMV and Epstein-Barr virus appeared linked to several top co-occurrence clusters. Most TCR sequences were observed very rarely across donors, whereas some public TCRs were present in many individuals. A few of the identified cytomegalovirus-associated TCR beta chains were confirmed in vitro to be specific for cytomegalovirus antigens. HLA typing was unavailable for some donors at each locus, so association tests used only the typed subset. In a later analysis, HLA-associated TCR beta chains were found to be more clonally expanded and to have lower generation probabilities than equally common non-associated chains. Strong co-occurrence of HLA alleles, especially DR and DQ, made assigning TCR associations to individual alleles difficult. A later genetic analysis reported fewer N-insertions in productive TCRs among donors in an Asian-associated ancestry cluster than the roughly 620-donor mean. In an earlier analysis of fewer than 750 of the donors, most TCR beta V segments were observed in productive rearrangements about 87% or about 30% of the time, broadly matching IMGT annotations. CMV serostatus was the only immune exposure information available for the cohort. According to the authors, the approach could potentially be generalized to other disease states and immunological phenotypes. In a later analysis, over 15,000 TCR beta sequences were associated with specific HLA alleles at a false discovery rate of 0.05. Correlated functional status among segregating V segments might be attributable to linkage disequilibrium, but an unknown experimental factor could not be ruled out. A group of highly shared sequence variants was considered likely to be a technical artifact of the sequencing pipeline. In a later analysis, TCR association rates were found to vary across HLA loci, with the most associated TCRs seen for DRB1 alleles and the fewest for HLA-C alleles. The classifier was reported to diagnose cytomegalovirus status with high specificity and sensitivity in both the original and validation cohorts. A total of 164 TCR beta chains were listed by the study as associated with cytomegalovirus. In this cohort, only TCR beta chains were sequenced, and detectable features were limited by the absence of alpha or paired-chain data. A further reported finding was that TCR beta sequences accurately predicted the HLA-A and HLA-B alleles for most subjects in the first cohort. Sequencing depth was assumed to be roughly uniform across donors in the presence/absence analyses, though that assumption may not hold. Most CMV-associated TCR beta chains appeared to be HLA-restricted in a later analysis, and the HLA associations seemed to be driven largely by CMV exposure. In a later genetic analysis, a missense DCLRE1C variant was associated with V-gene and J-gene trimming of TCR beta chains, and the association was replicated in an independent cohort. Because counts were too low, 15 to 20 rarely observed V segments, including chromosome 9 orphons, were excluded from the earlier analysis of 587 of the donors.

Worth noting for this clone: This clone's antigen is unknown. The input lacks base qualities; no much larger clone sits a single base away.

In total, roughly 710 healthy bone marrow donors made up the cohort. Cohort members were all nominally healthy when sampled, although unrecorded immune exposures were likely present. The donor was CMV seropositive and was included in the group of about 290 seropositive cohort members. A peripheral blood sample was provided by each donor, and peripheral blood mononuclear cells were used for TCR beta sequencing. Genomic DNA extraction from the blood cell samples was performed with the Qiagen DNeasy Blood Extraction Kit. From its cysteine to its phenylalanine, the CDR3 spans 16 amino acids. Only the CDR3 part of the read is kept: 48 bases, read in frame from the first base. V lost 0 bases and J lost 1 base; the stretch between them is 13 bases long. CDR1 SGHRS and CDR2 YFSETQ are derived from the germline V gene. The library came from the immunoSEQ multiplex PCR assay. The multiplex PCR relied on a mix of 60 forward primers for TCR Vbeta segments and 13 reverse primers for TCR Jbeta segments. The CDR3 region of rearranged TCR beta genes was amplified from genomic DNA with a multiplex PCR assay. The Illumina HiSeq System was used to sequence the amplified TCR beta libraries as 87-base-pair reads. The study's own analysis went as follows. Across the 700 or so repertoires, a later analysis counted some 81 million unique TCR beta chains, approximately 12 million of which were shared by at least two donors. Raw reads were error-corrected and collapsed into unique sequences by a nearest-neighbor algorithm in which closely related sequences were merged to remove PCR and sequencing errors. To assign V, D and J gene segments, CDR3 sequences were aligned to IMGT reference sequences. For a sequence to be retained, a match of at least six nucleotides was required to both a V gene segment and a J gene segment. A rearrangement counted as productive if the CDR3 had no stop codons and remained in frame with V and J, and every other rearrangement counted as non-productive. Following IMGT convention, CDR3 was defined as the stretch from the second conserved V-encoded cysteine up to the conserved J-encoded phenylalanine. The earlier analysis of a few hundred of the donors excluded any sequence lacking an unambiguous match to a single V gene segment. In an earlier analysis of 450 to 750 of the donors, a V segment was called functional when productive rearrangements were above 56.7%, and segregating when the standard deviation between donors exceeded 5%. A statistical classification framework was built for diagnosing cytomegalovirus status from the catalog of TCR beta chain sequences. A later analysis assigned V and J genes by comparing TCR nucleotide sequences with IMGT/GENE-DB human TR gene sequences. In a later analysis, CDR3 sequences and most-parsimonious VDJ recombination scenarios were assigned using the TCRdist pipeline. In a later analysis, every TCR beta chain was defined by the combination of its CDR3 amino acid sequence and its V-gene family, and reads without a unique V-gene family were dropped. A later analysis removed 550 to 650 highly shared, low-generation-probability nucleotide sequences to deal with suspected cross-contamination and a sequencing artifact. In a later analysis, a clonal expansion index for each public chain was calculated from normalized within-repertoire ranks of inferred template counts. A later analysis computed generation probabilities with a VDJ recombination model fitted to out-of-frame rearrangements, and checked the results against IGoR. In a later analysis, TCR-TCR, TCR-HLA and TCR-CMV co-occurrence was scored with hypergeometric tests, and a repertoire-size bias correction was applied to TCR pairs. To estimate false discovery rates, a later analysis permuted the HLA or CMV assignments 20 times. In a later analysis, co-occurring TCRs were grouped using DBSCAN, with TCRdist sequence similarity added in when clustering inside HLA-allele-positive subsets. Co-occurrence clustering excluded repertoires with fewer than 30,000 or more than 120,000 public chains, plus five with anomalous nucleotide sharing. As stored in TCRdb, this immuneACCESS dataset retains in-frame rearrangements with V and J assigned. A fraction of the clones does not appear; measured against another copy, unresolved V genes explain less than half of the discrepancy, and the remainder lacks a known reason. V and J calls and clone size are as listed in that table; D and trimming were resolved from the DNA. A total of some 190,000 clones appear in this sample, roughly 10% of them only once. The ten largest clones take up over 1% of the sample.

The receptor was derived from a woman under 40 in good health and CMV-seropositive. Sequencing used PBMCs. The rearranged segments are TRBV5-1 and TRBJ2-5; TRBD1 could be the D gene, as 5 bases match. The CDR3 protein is CASSLGGGSTQETQYF. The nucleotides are TGCGCCAGCAGCTTGGGGGGCGGAAGTACCCAAGAGACCCAGTACTTC.